This T cell receptor beta chain appears in the sequencing data of a study of T cells after yellow fever vaccination. About the research overall: The authors prepared low-cell-number fractions using SMART-Seq v4 Ultra Low Input. Study outcomes and limitations: There was a possibility that FACS-sorted repertoires contained abundant clonotypes contaminating from the bulk population.

TCR cDNA was made by 5'RACE template switching, adding a universal primer site and UMIs. TCRdb reprocessed the 5' RACE reads via MiXCR and lists one record per CDR3 protein. The table has 320,000 or so distinct CDR3 sequences, roughly 8% seen once. This clonotype was recorded a few times. Its antigen remains unknown. The CDR3 runs to 19 residues. From germline, CDR1 is SGHTA and CDR2 FQGNSA. V was clipped by 0 bases and J by 4 bases; unmatched bases: 10. The chain carries TRBV7-2 and TRBJ2-6, with 9 bases that match TRBD2. This clonotype originated in a man between 18 and 35 years old who received the YFV17D yellow fever vaccine. The source was PBMCs, collected 35 to 50 days after the first yellow fever vaccination. The CDR3 loop is CASSLARLAGSIGANVLTF. CDR3 sequence (DNA): TGTGCCAGCAGCTTAGCGCGGCTAGCGGGGTCGATCGGGGCCAACGTCCTGACTTTC.